These 14 T cell receptor beta chains originate from one sample sequenced in a study of Ad26.COV2.S vaccination and SARS-CoV-2 variants. The protocol was immunoSEQ multiplex PCR, while the TCRdb copy is restricted to in-frame clones and leaves out a portion. The sample records under 150,000 clones, about nine tenths being singletons. The sample consisted of peripheral blood, taken after recovery from COVID-19. These receptors came from a human donor who had recovered from COVID-19.

The genes are TRBV28 and TRBJ2-7; D ambiguous. V was trimmed by 3 bases and J by 0 bases, leaving 15 bases between them. CDR1 and CDR2 (germline): MDHEN, SYDVKM. This CDR3 contains 16 residues. The CDR3 sequence: CASSFTTLSRSYEQYF. CDR3 coding DNA: TGTGCCAGCAGTTTCACGACTCTTTCACGCTCCTACGAGCAGTACTTC.

This chain uses TRBV29-1 with TRBJ2-3; maybe TRBD1 (6 bases). The V end was cut by 4 bases, the J end by 0 bases, with 8 bases between. There are 13 residues in the CDR3. Germline assignment: CDR1 SQVTM and CDR2 ANQGSEA. CDR3 bases: TGCAGCGTTGGCAGGGGCAGCACAGATACGCAGTATTTT. The encoded protein is CSVGRGSTDTQYF.

V gene TRBV6-1 combines with J gene TRBJ1-2; D remains unclear. The CDR3 length is 15 residues. Germline CDR1 reads MNHNS; CDR2 reads SASEGT. Trimming removed 3 bases at V and 1 base at J, with 12 bases between. The CDR3 sequence: CASSDGRGHNYGYTF. CDR3 DNA: TGTGCCAGCAGTGACGGGCGGGGTCATAACTATGGCTACACCTTC.

The chain couples TRBV14 to TRBJ2-3, with TRBD2 matching 11 bases. V shed 6 bases and J 0 bases; nucleotides not matched to a gene: 8. Germline CDR1 reads SGHDN; CDR2 reads FVKESK. The CDR3 covers 17 residues. The CDR3 DNA follows: TGTGCCAGCAGTCCCCATCCTAGCGGGGGGAGCACAGATACGCAGTATTTT. As protein: CASSPHPSGGSTDTQYF.

The chain recombines TRBV3-1 (or the pseudogene TRBV3-2) with TRBJ1-2, with D tentatively TRBD1 (5 bases). Germline CDR1 reads LGHDT; CDR2 reads YNNKEL (reference sequence). The CDR3 is 15 residues long. V was trimmed by 4 bases and J by 4 bases, leaving 16 bases between them. The CDR3: CASSPRGGRGYGYTF. Written as DNA, the CDR3 is TGTGCCAGCAGCCCCCGGGGGGGTAGAGGCTATGGCTACACCTTC.

The gene calls are TRBV4-3 and TRBJ1-2, with unresolved D. The V end was cut by 4 bases, the J end by 3 bases, with 9 bases between. Germline CDR1 reads LGHNA; CDR2 reads YSLEER. CDR3 length equals 13 residues. The CDR3 here is CASSLGRDYGYTF. CDR3 coding DNA: TGCGCCAGCAGCCTTGGAAGGGACTATGGCTACACCTTC.

CDR3 nucleotides: TGTGCCAGCAGTTACGGGGCGGACACTGAAGCTTTCTTT. This translates into CASSYGADTEAFF. The genes are TRBV6-2 or TRBV6-3 and TRBJ1-1; D possibly corresponds to TRBD1 (5 bases). Germline lookup yields CDR1 MNHEY and CDR2 SVGEGT. The CDR3 spans 13 residues. The germline V and J ends were trimmed by 2 bases and 3 bases, with 7 bases remaining between them.

The rearrangement links TRBV28 to TRBJ1-2; TRBD1 aligns across 10 bases. Germline-derived CDR1 and CDR2 are MDHEN and SYDVKM. The V segment lost 4 bases and the J segment 8 bases; nucleotides outside the gene matches: 4. CDR3 length: 13 residues. This CDR3 is CASSSGQGIGYTF. The CDR3 DNA reads as TGTGCCAGCAGTTCGGGACAGGGGATCGGCTACACCTTC.

J is TRBJ1-2 and V is TRBV27; D ambiguous. In germline, CDR1 is MNHEY, CDR2 SMNVEV (reference sequence). The V and J ends lost 4 bases and 3 bases respectively, with 18 bases between them. The CDR3 spans 16 residues. CDR3 nucleotide sequence: TGTGCCAGCAGTTCTTATCCCTCCCCCTCTCACTATGGCTACACCTTC. Its protein is CASSSYPSPSHYGYTF.

This chain connects TRBV9 to TRBJ2-2, with unresolved D. The ends were cut back, 4 bases at V and 7 bases at J, with 5 bases in the middle. The CDR3 consists of 11 residues. CDR1 is SGDLS and CDR2 is YYNGEE in the germline V gene. The CDR3 sequence: CASSPDGELFF. In DNA, the CDR3 is TGTGCCAGCAGCCCTGACGGGGAGCTGTTTTTT.

The V gene is TRBV2, the J gene TRBJ2-1; TRBD1 agrees at 8 bases. This CDR3 has 14 amino acids. J lost 4 bases, V lost 8 bases, and 7 bases had no gene match. Germline-derived CDR1 and CDR2 are SNHLY and FYNNEI. This chain's CDR3 is CASRTGSGYNEQFF. CDR3 in DNA: TGTGCCAGCCGGACAGGGTCGGGGTACAATGAGCAGTTCTTC. Using reference TRBV2 and TRBJ2-1 for the parts outside the CDR3, the full variable domain is EPEVTQTPSHQVTQMGQEVILRCVPISNHLYFYWYRQILGQKVEFLVSFYNNEISEKSEIFDDQFSVERPDGSNFTLKIRSTKLEDSAMYFCASRTGSGYNEQFFGPGTRLTVL.

The rearrangement joins TRBV5-4 to TRBJ2-5, with 8 bases aligning to TRBD2. The CDR3 totals 15 residues. Germline V gives CDR1 SGHNT, CDR2 YYREEE (reference sequence). The V segment lost 1 base and the J segment 1 base; nucleotides outside the gene matches: 3. The CDR3 sequence is CASSLTSGSQETQYF. The CDR3 DNA is TGTGCCAGCAGCTTGACTAGCGGATCCCAAGAGACCCAGTACTTC.

V and J are TRBV6-5 and TRBJ2-3; TRBD2 matches at 10 bases. The CDR3 is 14 amino acids. V dropped 6 bases and J dropped 2; count of bases not matched to a gene: 2. Per the germline V gene, CDR1 is MNHEY and CDR2 is SVGAGI. The CDR3 coding sequence is TGTGCCAGCAGACTAGCGGGGCTCACAGATACGCAGTATTTT. Translating gives CASRLAGLTDTQYF.

This clone was seen a few times. The CDR3 region is CSVAGTGSSNQPQHF. The CDR3 DNA reads as TGCAGCGTTGCCGGGACAGGGAGCAGCAATCAGCCCCAGCATTTT. The rearrangement uses TRBV29-1 and TRBJ1-5; TRBD1 matches at 9 bases. CDR3 size: 15 residues. Looked up from germline, CDR1 is SQVTM and CDR2 is ANQGSEA. With 4 bases clipped from V and 1 base from J, the junction kept 5 bases outside the gene matches.